What follows are 13 T cell receptor beta chains derived from one specimen sequenced in a study of blood T cell repertoires in COVID-19. TCRdb's table, derived via immunoSEQ multiplex PCR, lists solely in-frame clones and lacks some. Of 150,000 to 180,000 clones listed, 65% to 90% are singletons. Sample: peripheral blood. The receptors stem from a woman aged 60-75 years with COVID-19, enrolled during active disease.

The genes are TRBV3-1 (or the pseudogene TRBV3-2) and TRBJ2-3; maybe TRBD2 (5 bases). The CDR3 totals 15 residues. The germline V and J ends were trimmed by 1 base and 0 bases, with 8 bases remaining between them. Germline V CDR1 and CDR2: LGHDT, YNNKEL (reference sequence). DNA for the CDR3: TGTGCCAGCAGCCAAGTTCGCGGGAGCACAGATACGCAGTATTTT. This sequence encodes CASSQVRGSTDTQYF.

The J gene is TRBJ2-7, the V gene TRBV13; TRBD2 might be the D (6 bases). The CDR3 has 13 residues. Trimming removed 5 bases from V and 4 bases from J, with 12 bases in between. Germline assignment: CDR1 PRHDT and CDR2 FYEKMQ (reference sequence). CDR3 region: CASSPRGGYEQYF. The DNA for the CDR3 is TGTGCCAGCAGCCCCCGCGGAGGGTACGAGCAGTACTTC.

This clone was counted a few times. Other DNA sequences in the sample encode the same CDR3. This rearrangement joins TRBV19 to TRBJ1-2, with D unresolved. Trimming removed 3 bases from V and 4 bases from J, with 9 bases in between. In germline, CDR1 is LNHDA, CDR2 SQIVND (reference sequence). The CDR3 contains 13 residues. CDR3 in DNA: TGTGCCAGTAGTATCCGGGGAGGCTATGGCTACACCTTC. Translated, it gives CASSIRGGYGYTF.

This sequence joins TRBV19 and TRBJ2-7; maybe TRBD2 (6 bases). CDR1 is LNHDA and CDR2 is SQIVND in the germline V gene (reference sequence). CDR3 length: 15 amino acids. The germline V and J ends were trimmed by 5 bases and 0 bases, with 14 bases remaining between them. CDR3 sequence reads: CASSLRVGSSYEQYV. The CDR3 DNA reads as TGTGCCAGTAGTCTTAGGGTCGGGAGCTCCTACGAGCAGTACGTC.

This clone occurred a few times. V is TRBV7-3 and J is TRBJ1-1; D unclear. This CDR3 has 13 residues. The germline CDR1 and CDR2 sequences are SGHTA and FQGTGA. Trimming cost V 5 bases and J 7 bases, with 14 bases left between them. This chain's CDR3 is CASSPYLGSEAFF. For the CDR3, the DNA is TGTGCCAGCAGCCCGTACCTAGGGAGTGAAGCTTTCTTT.

This clone appeared a single time. The chain is built from TRBV3-1 (or the pseudogene TRBV3-2) and TRBJ1-5, with unresolved D. CDR1 and CDR2 from the germline V gene are LGHDT and YNNKEL (reference sequence). V lost 3 bases and J 4 bases, leaving 7 bases between the germline ends. This CDR3 spans 13 amino acids. The CDR3 nucleotides read TGTGCCAGCAGCCAGAGCTATAATCAGCCCCAGCATTTT. Translating it yields CASSQSYNQPQHF.

The rearrangement uses TRBV6-1 and TRBJ1-3; D is undetermined. This CDR3 comprises 14 residues. Looked up from germline, CDR1 is MNHNS and CDR2 is SASEGT. Trimming cost V 2 bases and J 0 bases, with 5 bases left between them. This CDR3 reads CASSEQFSGNTIYF. The DNA of the CDR3 is TGTGCCAGCAGTGAACAGTTCTCTGGAAACACCATATATTTT.

This clone was recorded once. The J gene is TRBJ1-2, the V gene TRBV28; D possibly corresponds to TRBD1 (5 bases). V was pared by 1 base and J by 4 bases, with 7 bases between. This CDR3 comprises 13 residues. CDR1 is MDHEN, CDR2 SYDVKM, per germline. The CDR3 bases are TGTGCCAGCAGTTTATCAGGGCGCTATGGCTACACCTTC. It codes for CASSLSGRYGYTF.

The DNA for the CDR3 is TGCGCCAGCAGCCAAAGAAAAGGGGATGGCTACACCTTC. Translation gives CASSQRKGDGYTF. The V and J genes are TRBV4-1 and TRBJ1-2; a weak D match, TRBD1 (5 bases). Germline V gives CDR1 MGHRA, CDR2 YSYEKL. Trimming took off 2 bases at V and 6 bases at J, with 10 bases between the two ends. CDR3 length: 13 amino acids.

The V call is TRBV12-3 or TRBV12-4, the J call TRBJ1-2, with TRBD1 matching over 9 bases. CDR3 length: 13 residues. After removal of 7 bases from V and 8 bases from J, the junction contained 8 bases not matched to a gene. DNA for the CDR3: TGTGCCAGCACTCCTTGGGGACAGGGAGGCTACACCTTC. Encoded protein: CASTPWGQGGYTF.

The chain is built from TRBV3-1 (or the pseudogene TRBV3-2) and TRBJ1-2; D is possibly TRBD1 (5 bases). The germline CDR1 and CDR2 sequences are LGHDT and YNNKEL (reference sequence). The CDR3 is 13 amino acids. V lost 1 base and J lost 6, with 9 bases in between. Here the CDR3 DNA reads TGTGCCAGCAGCCAAGTTGGGGCGGATGGCTACACCTTC. It is translated as CASSQVGADGYTF.

The rearrangement uses TRBV7-2 and TRBJ2-3, with a weak D call TRBD1 (5 bases). The CDR3 is 17 amino acids. V lost 3 bases and J lost 0, with 16 bases in between. Germline V gene sequence: CDR1 SGHTA, CDR2 FQGNSA. DNA for the CDR3: TGTGCCAGCAGCTTGAGAGACAGCGACTTCAGCACAGATACGCAGTATTTT. Protein product: CASSLRDSDFSTDTQYF.

The chain joins TRBV15 to TRBJ1-2; 7 positions agree with TRBD1. The germline CDR1 and CDR2 sequences are LNHNV and YYDKDF (reference sequence). Trimming removed 0 bases from V and 2 bases from J; junction bases left unmatched: 15. There are 19 residues in the CDR3. As DNA, the CDR3 is TGTGCCACCAGCAGAGATAGTCCCCCCTTCGGACAGGCCAACTATGGCTACACCTTC. Translating gives CATSRDSPPFGQANYGYTF.